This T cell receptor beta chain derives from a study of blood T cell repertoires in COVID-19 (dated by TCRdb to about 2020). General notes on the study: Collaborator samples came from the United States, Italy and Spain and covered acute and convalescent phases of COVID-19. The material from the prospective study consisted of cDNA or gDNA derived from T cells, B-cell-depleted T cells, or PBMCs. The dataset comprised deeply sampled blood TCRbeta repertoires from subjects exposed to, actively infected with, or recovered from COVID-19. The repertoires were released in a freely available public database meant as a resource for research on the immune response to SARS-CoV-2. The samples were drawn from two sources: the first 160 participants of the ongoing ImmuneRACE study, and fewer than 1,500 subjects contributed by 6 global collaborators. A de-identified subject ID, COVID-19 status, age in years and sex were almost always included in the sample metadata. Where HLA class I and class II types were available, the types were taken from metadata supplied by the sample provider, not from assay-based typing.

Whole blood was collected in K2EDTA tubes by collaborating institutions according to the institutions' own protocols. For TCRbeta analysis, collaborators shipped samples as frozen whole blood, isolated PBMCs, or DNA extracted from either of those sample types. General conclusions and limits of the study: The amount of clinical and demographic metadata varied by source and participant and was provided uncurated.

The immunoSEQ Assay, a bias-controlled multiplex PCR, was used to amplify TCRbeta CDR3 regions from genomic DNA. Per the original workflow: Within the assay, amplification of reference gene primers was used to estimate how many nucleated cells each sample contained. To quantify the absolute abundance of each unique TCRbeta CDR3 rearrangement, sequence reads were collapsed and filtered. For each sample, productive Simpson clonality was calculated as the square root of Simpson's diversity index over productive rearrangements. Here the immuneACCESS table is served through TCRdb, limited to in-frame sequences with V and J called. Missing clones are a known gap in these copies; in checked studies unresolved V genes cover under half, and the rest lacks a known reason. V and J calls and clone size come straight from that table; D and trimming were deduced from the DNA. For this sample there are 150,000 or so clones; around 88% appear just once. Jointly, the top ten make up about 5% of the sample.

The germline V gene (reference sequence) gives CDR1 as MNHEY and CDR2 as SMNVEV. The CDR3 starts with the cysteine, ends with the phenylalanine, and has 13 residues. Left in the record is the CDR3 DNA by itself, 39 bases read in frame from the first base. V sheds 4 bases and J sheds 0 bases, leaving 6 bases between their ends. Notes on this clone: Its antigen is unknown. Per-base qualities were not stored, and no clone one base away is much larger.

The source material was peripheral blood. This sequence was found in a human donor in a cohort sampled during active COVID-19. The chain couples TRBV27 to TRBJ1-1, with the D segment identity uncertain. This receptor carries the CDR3 CASSYRVNTEAFF. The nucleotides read TGTGCCAGCAGTTACCGGGTGAACACTGAAGCTTTCTTT.